This T cell receptor (beta chain) emerged from a study of CD8+ T cells in alopecia areata. Study-wide results and limits: Researchers report lesional scalp, most notably alopecia totalis/universalis, outstripped normal scalp in clonality.

Following RNA extraction, reverse transcription yielded cDNA that acted as the sequencing template. The repertoire was sequenced with immunoSEQ multiplex PCR; TCRdb's copy has only in-frame clones and lacks some. Here the sample spans 150,000 or so clones, roughly 48% being singletons. Details on this clone: The target antigen is unknown.

Germline assignment: CDR1 PRHDT and CDR2 FYEKMQ (reference sequence). This CDR3 comprises 16 residues. Deletions cut 5 bases from V and 0 bases from J, with 11 bases between. The chain combines TRBV13 with TRBJ2-6, with TRBD1 as a possible D gene (6 bases). This clonotype was sampled from a human donor with alopecia areata. The sequenced sample was CD4+ T cells sorted from blood. CDR3 residues: CASSKQGSSGANVLTF. In DNA form, the CDR3 reads TGTGCCAGCAGCAAACAGGGTAGCTCTGGGGCCAACGTCCTGACTTTC.